Each of the 13 T cell receptor beta chains below was sequenced from the same sample in a study of CD8 T cells in Susac syndrome. With random hexamers, reverse transcription was performed on roughly 0.45 to 1 ug of RNA. TCRdb fed the immunoSEQ multiplex PCR reads into MiXCR, producing one record per CDR3 protein. The sample comprises 50,000 or so distinct CDR3 sequences, approximately 93% of which are singletons, and approximately 0.54% rests with the top ten. Material: CD8+ T cells from PBMCs. The receptors originated from a human donor in good health.

J is TRBJ1-1 and V is TRBV6-6; D gene unclear. The germline gives CDR1 MNHNY, CDR2 SVGAGI (reference sequence). CDR3 length: 12 amino acids. V was shortened by 0 bases and J by 7 bases, with 6 bases between the two germline ends. CDR3 bases: TGTGCCAGCAGTTACTCGCAGCTTGAAGCTTTCTTT. Protein sequence: CASSYSQLEAFF.

The V and J genes are TRBV12-3 or TRBV12-4 and TRBJ2-3; D ambiguous. CDR3 length equals 15 residues. The V gene lost 6 bases and the J gene lost 2 bases, with 15 bases spanning the gap. The CDR3 coding sequence is TGTGCCAGCAGACCCGCCCTAGGCCTCACAGATACGCAGTATTTT. Its protein is CASRPALGLTDTQYF.

This clonotype was detected once. This chain links TRBV15 with TRBJ1-1; D is unclear. CDR1 LNHNV and CDR2 YYDKDF come from the germline V gene (reference sequence). Between the trimmed V and J ends, which lost 0 bases and 3 bases, there was a span of 8 bases. CDR3 length: 14 residues. CDR3 protein: CATSRDRQDTEAFF. CDR3 DNA: TGTGCCACCAGCAGAGATAGGCAGGACACTGAAGCTTTCTTT.

The rearrangement uses TRBV5-6 and TRBJ2-7; D is perhaps TRBD1 (5 bases). From germline, CDR1 is SGHDT and CDR2 YYEEEE. V lost 6 bases and J lost 2, with 15 bases in between. The CDR3 spans 14 residues. CDR3 amino acids: CASTTEWGPYEQYF. For the CDR3, the DNA is TGTGCCAGCACCACGGAGTGGGGCCCCTACGAGCAGTACTTC.

The chain links TRBV7-2 to TRBJ2-3; D uncertain. CDR1 and CDR2 (germline): SGHTA, FQGNSA. This CDR3 is 16 amino acids long. V dropped 7 bases and J dropped 0 bases, with 17 bases sitting between them. The CDR3 sequence is CASTDPDWISTDTQYF. The CDR3 bases are TGTGCCAGCACCGACCCAGACTGGATAAGCACAGATACGCAGTATTTT.

The CDR3 loop is CASRDRGQETQYF. The CDR3 region has the DNA TGTGCCAGCAGGGACAGGGGACAAGAGACCCAGTACTTC. V is TRBV2 and J is TRBJ2-5, with 9 bases matching TRBD1. The CDR3 sequence is 13 residues long. CDR1 and CDR2 (germline): SNHLY, FYNNEI. J gave up 2 bases and V 6 bases, and 1 base lay outside the gene matches.

V usage is TRBV27 and J usage is TRBJ2-7; 7 bases line up with TRBD2. CDR1 and CDR2 from the germline V gene are MNHEY and SMNVEV (reference sequence). CDR3 length: 14 amino acids. With 3 bases clipped from V and 5 bases from J, the junction kept 7 bases outside the gene matches. The DNA of the CDR3 is TGTGCCAGCAGTTTTCTTGGCGGGAGCCACGAGCAGTACTTC. Translated: CASSFLGGSHEQYF.

J is TRBJ2-3 and V is TRBV12-3 or TRBV12-4; no reliable D call. This CDR3 contains 13 residues. V gave up 4 bases and J gave up 2 bases, with 7 bases separating them. The CDR3 region has the DNA TGTGCCAGCAGTTCAAGAAACACAGATACGCAGTATTTT. It yields the protein CASSSRNTDTQYF.

This rearrangement joins TRBV4-2 to TRBJ2-3; 8 bases map to TRBD2. The CDR3 is made up of 17 amino acids. After removal of 0 bases from V and 5 bases from J, the junction contained 10 bases not matched to a gene. Per germline, CDR1 LGHNA and CDR2 YNFKEQ. Written as DNA, the CDR3 is TGTGCCAGCAGCCAAGATATGGTAGCGGGGAAGGAAGATACGCAGTATTTT. Its translation is CASSQDMVAGKEDTQYF.

In DNA, the CDR3 is TGTGCCACCAGTGATTTAGCTAGCGGGAGCACAGATACGCAGTATTTT. This sequence encodes CATSDLASGSTDTQYF. The chain couples TRBV24-1 to TRBJ2-3; 8 bases align to TRBD2. Looked up from germline, CDR1 is KGHDR and CDR2 is SFDVKD. This CDR3 is 16 amino acids long. J gave up 0 bases and V 1 base, and 2 bases lay outside the gene matches.

The rearrangement links TRBV15 to TRBJ2-2; possible D gene TRBD2, 6 bases. The CDR3 runs 15 residues. Trimming removed 3 bases from V and 4 bases from J, with 12 bases in between. The germline V gene has CDR1 LNHNV and CDR2 YYDKDF (reference sequence). The CDR3 loop is CATSSTGVGTGELFF. The CDR3 coding sequence is TGTGCCACCAGCAGCACGGGAGTCGGCACCGGGGAGCTGTTTTTT.

This clonotype was recorded once. This chain links TRBV27 with TRBJ2-2, with 13 bases matching TRBD2. Losses at the gene ends were 3 bases for V and 6 bases for J; bases not matched to a gene: 4. Germline loops: CDR1 MNHEY, CDR2 SMNVEV (reference sequence). The CDR3 is 16 amino acids. CDR3 in DNA: TGTGCCAGCAGTTTCGGACTAGCGGGAGAGCCCGGGGAGCTGTTTTTT. Translated: CASSFGLAGEPGELFF.

The chain has TRBV5-1 and TRBJ2-7; 10 bases are a match to TRBD2. V lost 7 bases to trimming and J lost 2 bases; unmatched junction nucleotides: 9. This CDR3 contains 15 residues. Germline lookup yields CDR1 SGHRS and CDR2 YFSETQ. In nucleotides, the CDR3 is TGCGCCAGCTCTTCCGGGACTAGCGTTACCTACGAGCAGTACTTC. Translating it yields CASSSGTSVTYEQYF.